The 6 T cell receptor beta chains listed next were all sequenced from one sample in a study of cytomegalovirus exposure and HLA in healthy donors (dated by TCRdb to about 2017). Library generation was performed with the immunoSEQ multiplex PCR assay. For the multiplex PCR, a mixture combining 60 forward primers for TCR Vbeta segments and 13 reverse primers for TCR Jbeta segments was used. Imported from immuneACCESS, the table was reduced by TCRdb to in-frame sequences with V and J called. These copies leave out some clones; in studies compared against another copy, an unresolved V gene accounts for under half, and the cause of the remainder is not known. The sample table records about 96,000 clones; 65% to 80% of these occur just once. In total, the top ten clones hold roughly 3% of the sample. What was sequenced was PBMCs. These receptors were obtained from a female donor in good health and CMV-seropositive.

This clone was detected only a few times. This rearrangement joins TRBV23-1 to TRBJ2-7, with D maybe TRBD1 (6 bases). Being an ORF, TRBV23-1 has a function that is uncertain. This CDR3 comprises 17 residues. V lost 3 bases to trimming and J lost 1 base, with 19 bases between them. In nucleotides, the CDR3 is TGCGCCAGCAGTCATTCAACCGACAGGTTTCCTTCCTACGAGCAGTACTTC. Residues: CASSHSTDRFPSYEQYF.

The chain recombines TRBV30 with TRBJ2-2; the match to TRBD1 covers 7 bases. J gave up 3 bases and V 4 bases, and 5 bases lay outside the gene matches. CDR3 size: 14 residues. CDR1 is GTSNPN, CDR2 SVGIG, per germline (reference sequence). For the CDR3, the DNA is TGTGCCTGGAATCGGGACAGATACACCGGGGAGCTGTTTTTT. This sequence encodes CAWNRDRYTGELFF.

J is TRBJ1-1 and V is TRBV19; D is ambiguous. Trimming removed 3 bases from V and 11 bases from J, with 13 bases in between. Germline CDR1 is LNHDA and CDR2 is SQIVND (reference sequence). The CDR3 has 12 residues. The CDR3 region is CASSIPGSYAFF. The CDR3 nucleotides are TGTGCCAGTAGTATCCCCGGGAGTTACGCTTTCTTT. Full variable domain (rest looked up from reference TRBV19 and TRBJ1-1): DGGITQSPKYLFRKEGQNVTLSCEQNLNHDAMYWYRQDPGQGLRLIYYSQIVNDFQKGDIAEGYSVSREKKESFPLTVTSAQKNPTAFYLCASSIPGSYAFFGQGTRLTVV.

The chain recombines TRBV7-3 with TRBJ2-3; TRBD1 might be the D (5 bases). The length of the CDR3 is 12 residues. Germline V gene sequence: CDR1 SGHTA, CDR2 FQGTGA. Trimming shortened V by 3 bases and J by 5 bases, and 6 bases separated the two germline ends. CDR3 in DNA: TGTGCCAGCAGCTTTAGGGGAGATACGCAGTATTTT. Translating gives CASSFRGDTQYF.

The chain is built from TRBV7-8 and TRBJ1-5; unclear D gene. Germline V CDR1 and CDR2: SGHVS, FQNEAQ. There are 13 residues in the CDR3. V dropped 10 bases and J dropped 1 base, with 11 bases sitting between them. CDR3 nucleotide sequence: TGTGCCACCGGGAGAGCCAGCAATCAGCCCCAGCATTTT. Translating gives CATGRASNQPQHF.

The genes are TRBV28 and TRBJ1-5; 9 bases map to TRBD1. V was clipped by 5 bases and J by 0 bases; unmatched bases: 8. CDR3 length: 17 residues. Germline CDR1 MDHEN, CDR2 SYDVKM. The CDR3 sequence: CASSPLQGAFSNQPQHF. CDR3 DNA: TGTGCCAGCAGTCCCCTACAGGGGGCCTTTAGCAATCAGCCCCAGCATTTT. The entire variable domain, with the rest obtained from reference TRBV28 and TRBJ1-5, is as follows: DVKVTQSSRYLVKRTGEKVFLECVQDMDHENMFWYRQDPGLGLRLIYFSYDVKMKEKGDIPEGYSVSREKKERFSLILESASTNQTSMYLCASSPLQGAFSNQPQHFGDGTRLSIL.